The 29 T cell receptor beta chains given below trace back to one sample, sequenced in a study of blood T cell repertoires in COVID-19. This table comes from immunoSEQ multiplex PCR, and its TCRdb copy is limited to in-frame clones, with some not included. The sample shows a few hundred thousand clones, roughly 89% of them seen only once. The sequencing sample was made of peripheral blood. The receptor source for this set is a young man with COVID-19, enrolled during active disease.

The rearrangement joins TRBV7-2 to TRBJ2-1, with D possibly TRBD1 on 5 matching bases. Trimming cost V 6 bases and J 4 bases, with 10 bases left between them. The CDR3 covers 13 residues. Germline CDR1 reads SGHTA; CDR2 reads FQGNSA. The CDR3 here is CASSPDTYNEQFF. DNA for the CDR3: TGTGCCAGCAGTCCGGACACATACAATGAGCAGTTCTTC.

The chain is built from TRBV5-1 and TRBJ1-6; 7 nucleotides match TRBD1. Germline loops: CDR1 SGHRS, CDR2 YFSETQ. CDR3 size: 19 residues. Trimming cost V 1 base and J 4 bases; bases outside gene matches: 14. For the CDR3, the DNA is TGCGCCAGCAGCTTGCTGGGACAGCCCACGGCTGGATATAATTCACCCCTCCACTTT. Protein: CASSLLGQPTAGYNSPLHF.

In this sample, this clone turned up a few times. V usage is TRBV29-1 and J usage is TRBJ1-1, with D unresolved. The CDR3 totals 13 residues. V dropped 1 base and J dropped 3 bases, with 9 bases sitting between them. Germline V CDR1 and CDR2: SQVTM, ANQGSEA. The CDR3 protein is CSVEGRSYTEAFF. The CDR3 nucleotides read TGCAGCGTTGAAGGACGGAGCTACACTGAAGCTTTCTTT.

The chain recombines TRBV19 with TRBJ2-2; TRBD1 aligns across 7 bases. Germline values: CDR1 LNHDA, CDR2 SQIVND (reference sequence). The CDR3 is 16 amino acids. J lost 2 bases, V lost 4 bases, and 7 bases had no gene match. In DNA form, the CDR3 reads TGTGCCAGTAGTACCCAAGACAGGGTTAACACCGGGGAGCTGTTTTTT. Translation: CASSTQDRVNTGELFF.

This clone was observed a single time. Within the sample, other DNA sequences also encode this same CDR3. This rearrangement joins TRBV30 to TRBJ1-1; D gene unclear. The CDR3 has 11 amino acids. The germline V and J ends were trimmed by 0 bases and 7 bases, with 6 bases remaining between them. Germline V gene data show CDR1 as GTSNPN and CDR2 as SVGIG (reference sequence). The CDR3 protein is CAWSVYGEAFF. DNA of the CDR3: TGTGCCTGGAGTGTATACGGTGAAGCTTTCTTT.

J is TRBJ2-3 and V is TRBV27; D might be TRBD2 (5 bases). This CDR3 comprises 16 residues. Germline V gene sequence: CDR1 MNHEY, CDR2 SMNVEV (reference sequence). Trimming shortened V by 1 base and J by 4 bases, and 15 bases separated the two germline ends. The CDR3 region has the DNA TGTGCCAGCAGTTTATATCCGGGATCCCTCCCAGATACGCAGTATTTT. It specifies CASSLYPGSLPDTQYF.

V is TRBV29-1 and J is TRBJ2-3, with TRBD1 identical over 7 bases. Germline-derived CDR1 and CDR2 are SQVTM and ANQGSEA. V lost 4 bases and J lost 3; bases outside the gene matches: 7. The CDR3 contains 14 residues. The CDR3 protein is CSVGVGTVTDTQYF. The CDR3 DNA reads TGCAGCGTTGGGGTCGGGACAGTGACAGATACGCAGTATTTT.

This chain uses TRBV19 with TRBJ1-5; 8 nucleotides line up with TRBD1. The CDR3 extends over 13 amino acids. The germline gives CDR1 LNHDA, CDR2 SQIVND (reference sequence). V shed 7 bases, J shed 4 bases, and the junction held 3 bases outside the gene matches. The CDR3: CASMDRENQPQHF. The DNA of the CDR3 is TGTGCCAGTATGGACAGGGAAAATCAGCCCCAGCATTTT.

CDR3 loop: CASSDLRDNSPLHF. CDR3 nucleotide sequence: TGTGCCAGCTCGGACCTCAGGGATAATTCACCCCTCCACTTT. V and J are TRBV27 and TRBJ1-6, with a weak D call TRBD1 (5 bases). Germline-derived CDR1 and CDR2 are MNHEY and SMNVEV (reference sequence). The V end was cut by 8 bases, the J end by 5 bases, with 13 bases between. The CDR3 contains 14 residues.

The chain uses TRBV5-6 and TRBJ1-5, with D uncertain. The CDR3 sequence is 12 residues long. Germline CDR1 SGHDT, CDR2 YYEEEE. V was shortened by 2 bases and J by 5 bases, with 5 bases between the two germline ends. CDR3 nucleotides: TGTGCCAGCAGCTTAGGAGATCAGCCCCAGCATTTT. Protein sequence: CASSLGDQPQHF. The full variable domain, with the rest looked up from reference TRBV5-6 and TRBJ1-5, is DAGVTQSPTHLIKTRGQQVTLRCSPKSGHDTVSWYQQALGQGPQFIFQYYEEEERQRGNFPDRFSGHQFPNYSSELNVNALLLGDSALYLCASSLGDQPQHFGDGTRLSIL.

The chain links TRBV5-6 to TRBJ2-5; D gene unclear. This CDR3 has 14 residues. Germline CDR1 is SGHDT and CDR2 is YYEEEE. Trimming removed 1 base from V and 2 bases from J, with 9 bases in between. The CDR3: CASSLYVRQETQYF. Here the CDR3 DNA reads TGTGCCAGCAGCTTGTACGTTAGACAAGAGACCCAGTACTTC.

The rearrangement uses TRBV6-1 and TRBJ2-2, with a weak D call TRBD1 (5 bases). Germline assignment: CDR1 MNHNS and CDR2 SASEGT. Trimming left V 1 base short and J 1 base short, with 7 bases between. The CDR3 totals 15 residues. The chain's CDR3 is CASSEGQGNTGELFF. The CDR3 region has the DNA TGTGCCAGCAGTGAAGGGCAGGGGAACACCGGGGAGCTGTTTTTT.

The genes are TRBV7-2 and TRBJ2-5, with 8 bases fitting TRBD2. V gave up 6 bases and J gave up 2 bases; unmatched junction bases: 5. The germline V gene has CDR1 SGHTA and CDR2 FQGNSA. This CDR3 spans 14 amino acids. In nucleotides, the CDR3 is TGTGCCAGCAGATTCGGCGGGGGGCAAGAGACCCAGTACTTC. The encoded protein is CASRFGGGQETQYF.

V and J are TRBV5-6 and TRBJ2-1, with D perhaps matching TRBD2 (6 bases). Germline V CDR1 and CDR2: SGHDT, YYEEEE. V lost 6 bases to trimming and J lost 7 bases, with 23 bases between them. The CDR3 length is 16 residues. CDR3 sequence (DNA): TGTGCCAGCACCCATATAAGAGCGCGGGGTATAAATGAGCAGTTCTTC. As protein: CASTHIRARGINEQFF.

The V gene is TRBV11-3, the J gene TRBJ2-2; maybe TRBD1 (6 bases). The germline CDR1 and CDR2 sequences are SGHNT and YENEEA. The CDR3 sequence is 13 residues long. The ends were cut back, 4 bases at V and 6 bases at J, with 9 bases in the middle. As DNA, the CDR3 is TGTGCCAGCAGCTCACAGGGCGCCGGGGAGCTGTTTTTT. The encoded protein is CASSSQGAGELFF.

V is TRBV7-9 and J is TRBJ2-1; maybe TRBD1 (6 bases). Looked up from germline, CDR1 is SEHNR and CDR2 is FQNEAQ (reference sequence). Trimming took off 0 bases at V and 2 bases at J, with 8 bases between the two ends. This CDR3 is built from 15 residues. DNA for the CDR3: TGTGCCAGCAGCTTAGCAGGGGGAACCTACAATGAGCAGTTCTTC. Translation gives CASSLAGGTYNEQFF.

The rearrangement joins TRBV7-9 to TRBJ2-2; D is possibly TRBD1 (6 bases). Germline CDR1 is SEHNR and CDR2 is FQNEAQ (reference sequence). CDR3 length: 15 residues. DNA for the CDR3: TGTGCGATTCATGTAGGGGGAGTCTCTGGCCGGGAGCTGTTTTTT. This gives the protein CAIHVGGVSGRELFF.

The chain joins TRBV29-1 to TRBJ2-1, with 11 bases that match TRBD2. The CDR3 totals 15 residues. The ends lost 5 bases at V and 5 bases at J; junction bases unmatched: 8. Germline lookup yields CDR1 SQVTM and CDR2 ANQGSEA. Here the CDR3 reads CSVTSGGFGDNEQFF. In DNA, the CDR3 is TGCAGCGTTACTAGCGGGGGTTTCGGCGACAATGAGCAGTTCTTC.

This sequence joins TRBV5-1 and TRBJ2-3; 16 nucleotides line up with TRBD2. CDR1 and CDR2 from the germline V gene are SGHRS and YFSETQ. J lost 4 bases, V lost 4 bases, and 6 bases had no gene match. The CDR3 has 17 amino acids. CDR3 residues: CASSPGTSGGGADTQYF. The CDR3 region has the DNA TGCGCCAGCAGCCCTGGGACTAGCGGGGGGGGCGCAGATACGCAGTATTTT.

On this clone: This same CDR3 is encoded by further DNA sequences in the sample. The CDR3 reads CASSSTGGEQYF. CDR3 in DNA: TGTGCCAGCAGTTCTACGGGAGGAGAGCAGTACTTC. The genes are TRBV12-3 or TRBV12-4 and TRBJ2-7; TRBD2 agrees at 7 bases. V trimming: 4 bases; J trimming: 7 bases; junction bases outside the gene matches: 4. This CDR3 region has 12 residues.

The chain uses TRBV10-2 and TRBJ2-3; 10 bases agree with TRBD1. Germline lookup yields CDR1 WSHSY and CDR2 SAAADI. The CDR3 runs to 15 residues. Trimming at V came to 1 base and at J to 6 bases, leaving 4 bases not matched to a gene. CDR3 bases: TGCGCCAGCAGTGAGTTGGGACAGGGGCTGGATACGCAGTATTTT. This encodes CASSELGQGLDTQYF.

The J gene is TRBJ2-1, the V gene TRBV27, with a tentative D call TRBD2 (6 bases). V lost 3 bases, J lost 4 bases, and 22 bases lay in between. There are 18 residues in the CDR3. Germline-derived CDR1 and CDR2 are MNHEY and SMNVEV (reference sequence). The CDR3 coding sequence is TGTGCCAGCAGTTTGGGGTGGCGGGGAAATCAACCGTACAATGAGCAGTTCTTC. This codes for CASSLGWRGNQPYNEQFF.

The CDR3 DNA reads TGTGCCAGCAGTGAACTTCGGGGGGCGGACGAGCAGTACTTC. Amino acid sequence: CASSELRGADEQYF. The chain uses TRBV2 and TRBJ2-7; D perhaps matches TRBD2 (7 bases). V was clipped by 2 bases and J by 5 bases, with 13 bases between them. The CDR3 is 14 residues long. Germline assignment: CDR1 SNHLY and CDR2 FYNNEI.

The rearrangement links TRBV24-1 to TRBJ2-1; 8 bases align to TRBD2. Per the germline V gene, CDR1 is KGHDR and CDR2 is SFDVKD. J was trimmed by 6 bases and V by 2 bases; bases with no gene match: 5. The CDR3 loop spans 15 amino acids. The chain's CDR3 is CATSDSRAGVNEQFF. The CDR3, as DNA: TGTGCCACCAGTGATTCCCGAGCGGGAGTCAATGAGCAGTTCTTC.

V is TRBV9 and J is TRBJ2-5, with TRBD2 as a possible D gene (5 bases). CDR3 length equals 16 residues. Germline V gene lookup returns CDR1 SGDLS and CDR2 YYNGEE. Trimming cost V 0 bases and J 2 bases, with 14 bases left between them. Here the CDR3 reads CASSVGPSPIQETQYF. In DNA, the CDR3 is TGTGCCAGCAGCGTAGGGCCTAGCCCAATTCAAGAGACCCAGTACTTC.

The gene calls are TRBV5-1 and TRBJ1-2; D remains unclear. V was clipped by 4 bases and J by 4 bases, with 23 bases between them. Per the germline V gene, CDR1 is SGHRS and CDR2 is YFSETQ. This CDR3 spans 17 amino acids. The CDR3 protein is CASSLTGARGSSYGYTF. Written as DNA, the CDR3 is TGCGCCAGCAGCCTAACTGGTGCTCGGGGTTCTAGCTATGGCTACACCTTC.

The V and J genes are TRBV2 and TRBJ2-5, with a tentative D call TRBD2 (6 bases). Germline CDR1 SNHLY, CDR2 FYNNEI. Trimming shortened V by 6 bases and J by 4 bases, and 24 bases separated the two germline ends. The CDR3 is 17 amino acids. The CDR3 loop reads CASSPPPITGEIETQYF. CDR3 bases: TGTGCCAGCAGCCCACCCCCCATCACGGGAGAGATAGAGACCCAGTACTTC. The variable domain in full, with the rest retrieved from reference TRBV2 and TRBJ2-5, is EPEVTQTPSHQVTQMGQEVILRCVPISNHLYFYWYRQILGQKVEFLVSFYNNEISEKSEIFDDQFSVERPDGSNFTLKIRSTKLEDSAMYFCASSPPPITGEIETQYFGPGTRLLVL.

This sequence joins TRBV2 and TRBJ2-2; the D is unclear. The CDR3 sequence is 15 residues long. CDR1 is SNHLY and CDR2 is FYNNEI in the germline V gene. V lost 4 bases and J 1 base, leaving 10 bases between the germline ends. As DNA, the CDR3 is TGTGCCAGCAGTGCGGAGTTGATGAACACCGGGGAGCTGTTTTTT. Translation gives CASSAELMNTGELFF.

This chain links TRBV27 with TRBJ2-1, with D possibly being TRBD2 (6 bases). This CDR3 has 15 amino acids. The ends were cut back, 5 bases at V and 0 bases at J, with 11 bases in the middle. Germline assignment: CDR1 MNHEY and CDR2 SMNVEV (reference sequence). Here the CDR3 DNA reads TGTGCCAGCAGTCGAGCGGGTAGCTCCTACAATGAGCAGTTCTTC. Translated: CASSRAGSSYNEQFF.